The entry below gives a single T cell receptor (beta chain) sequence along with its context. Authors' processing steps: Quantification of nucleated cells was approximated via reference gene primer amplification. The method was immunoSEQ multiplex PCR; TCRdb's version includes in-frame clones alone and lacks a portion of them. V and J calls and clone size come straight from that table; D and trimming were deduced from the DNA. The sample lists 150,000 or so clones; 60% to 85% were seen once. The source of the sample is a study of blood T cell repertoires in COVID-19. Turning to the study itself: Italy, Spain and the United States were the sources of the convalescent and acute COVID-19 samples. PBMCs, B-cell-depleted T cells, or T cells were the source of the cDNA or gDNA that made up the material.

Recruited during active infection, patients (from Seattle) were subsequently followed longitudinally. The TCR sequence derives from a woman aged 60-70 years with COVID-19, enrolled during active disease. Source material: peripheral blood.

The CDR3 nucleotides read TGTGCCAGTAGTATTAACAGGGGGCTTTCAAATAGCAATCAGCCCCAGCATTTT. Amino acids: CASSINRGLSNSNQPQHF. The chain couples TRBV19 to TRBJ1-5; 9 nucleotides align to TRBD1. This CDR3 has 18 amino acids. CDR1 is LNHDA, CDR2 SQIVND, per germline (reference sequence). V was pared by 3 bases and J by 0 bases, with 9 bases of the junction left unmatched. Complete variable domain (other parts from reference TRBV19 and TRBJ1-5): DGGITQSPKYLFRKEGQNVTLSCEQNLNHDAMYWYRQDPGQGLRLIYYSQIVNDFQKGDIAEGYSVSREKKESFPLTVTSAQKNPTAFYLCASSINRGLSNSNQPQHFGDGTRLSIL.